This T cell receptor beta chain was retrieved from a study of T cells after yellow fever vaccination. TCRdb reprocessed the 5' RACE reads with MiXCR, giving one entry per CDR3 protein. The sample records approximately 300,000 distinct CDR3 sequences, about 6.6% being singletons. CDR1 MDHEN and CDR2 SYDVKM come from the germline V gene. J was trimmed by 14 bases and V by 5 bases; bases with no gene match: 24. CDR3 length: 18 residues. The material sequenced was PBMCs, taken around 45 days after the first yellow fever vaccination. V and J are TRBV28 and TRBJ1-6; TRBD1 aligns across 7 bases. This TCR was recovered from a man between 18 and 29 years old who received the YFV17D yellow fever vaccine. The CDR3 sequence: CASSTTGTVAGPRASLHF. The CDR3 nucleotides read TGTGCCAGCAGTACCACCGGGACAGTTGCTGGGCCAAGGGCGTCCCTCCACTTT.